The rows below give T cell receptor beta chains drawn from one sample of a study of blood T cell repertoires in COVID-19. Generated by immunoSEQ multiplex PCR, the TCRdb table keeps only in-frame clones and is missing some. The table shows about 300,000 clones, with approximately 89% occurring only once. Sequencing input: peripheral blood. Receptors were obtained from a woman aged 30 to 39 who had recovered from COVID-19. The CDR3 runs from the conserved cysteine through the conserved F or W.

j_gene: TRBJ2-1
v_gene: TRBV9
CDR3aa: CASSVGTSSYNEQFF

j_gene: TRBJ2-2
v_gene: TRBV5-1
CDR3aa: CASSARQIPGELFF

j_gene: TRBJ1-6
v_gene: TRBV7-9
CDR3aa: CASSQDSYNSPLHF

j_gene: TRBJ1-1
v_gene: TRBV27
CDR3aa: CASSLRARGIMNTEAFF

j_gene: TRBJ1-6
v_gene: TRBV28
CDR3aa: CASSAGRRGLSYNSPLHF

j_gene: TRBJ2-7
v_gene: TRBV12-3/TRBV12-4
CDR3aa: CASSLRLFAEQYF

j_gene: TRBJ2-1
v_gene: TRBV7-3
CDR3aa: CASSQGLAAYNEQFF

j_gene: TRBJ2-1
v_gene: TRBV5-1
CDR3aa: CASSLEWRRENEQFF

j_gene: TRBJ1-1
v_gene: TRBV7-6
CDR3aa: CASSLGDRKMNTEAFF

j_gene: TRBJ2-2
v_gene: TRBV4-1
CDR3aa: CASSQVPGLAGANTGELFF

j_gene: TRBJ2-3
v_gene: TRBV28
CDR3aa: CASSFRDRGPDTQYF

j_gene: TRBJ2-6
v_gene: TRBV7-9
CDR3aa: CASSLGFYSGANVLTF

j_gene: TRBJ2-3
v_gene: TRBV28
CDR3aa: CASRGLASTDTQYF

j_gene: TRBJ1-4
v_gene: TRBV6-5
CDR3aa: CASSRRGGYGEKLFF

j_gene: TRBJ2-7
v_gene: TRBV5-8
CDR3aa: CASSQVREYEQYF

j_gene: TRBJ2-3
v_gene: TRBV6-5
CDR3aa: CASRPGGGYTDTQYF

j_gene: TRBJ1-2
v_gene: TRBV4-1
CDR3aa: CASSQVGQGAWGSGYTF

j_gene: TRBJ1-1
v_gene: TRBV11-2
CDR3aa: CASSLGAGWVGTEAFF

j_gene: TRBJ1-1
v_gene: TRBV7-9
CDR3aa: CASSLRGQGRVVTEAFF

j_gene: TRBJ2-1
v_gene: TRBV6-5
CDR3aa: CASKILRGGYNEQFF

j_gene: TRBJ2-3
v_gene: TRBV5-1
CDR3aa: CASSLARVRTDTQYF

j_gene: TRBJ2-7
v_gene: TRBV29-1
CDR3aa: CSVEERAGSSYEQYF